Shown below are 26 T cell receptor beta chains from a single sample sequenced in a study of T cells after yellow fever vaccination. TCRdb fed the 5' RACE reads into MiXCR, producing one record per CDR3 protein. The sample has some 500,000 distinct CDR3 sequences, approximately 12% seen once. The sample in question was PBMCs, obtained on the day of the yellow fever booster vaccination. These receptors were obtained from a young man who received the YFV17D yellow fever vaccine.

The sample holds a few counts of this clonotype. The chain joins TRBV11-2 to TRBJ2-5, with D possibly TRBD2 on 6 matching bases. Germline V gives CDR1 SGHAT, CDR2 FQNNGV. V dropped 6 bases and J dropped 4 bases, with 12 bases sitting between them. The CDR3 spans 13 residues. The CDR3 is CASSWDSGETQYF. In DNA, the CDR3 is TGTGCCAGCAGTTGGGACTCGGGAGAGACCCAGTACTTC.

This clonotype was seen a handful of times. The chain is built from TRBV6-2 or TRBV6-3 and TRBJ1-5; tentatively, D is TRBD1 (5 bases). Per germline, CDR1 MNHEY and CDR2 SVGEGT. V gave up 8 bases and J gave up 6 bases, with 17 bases separating them. The length of the CDR3 is 14 residues. In DNA form, the CDR3 reads TGTGCCAGCCTTTGGGGGGAAGGAAGTCAGCCCCAGCATTTT. It translates to CASLWGEGSQPQHF.

This clonotype was seen repeatedly, ten times or more. The chain uses TRBV20-1 and TRBJ2-7; 8 bases fit TRBD1. Germline-derived CDR1 and CDR2 are DFQATT and SNEGSKA (reference sequence). The CDR3 is made up of 13 amino acids. The V gene end was trimmed by 3 bases and the J gene end by 2 bases; junction bases not matched to a gene: 3. The CDR3 region has the DNA TGCAGTGCTAGCACAGGGGGGACCTACGAGCAGTACTTC. Translated: CSASTGGTYEQYF.

The chain has TRBV25-1 and TRBJ1-1; D ambiguous. Trimming took off 5 bases at V and 2 bases at J, with 12 bases between the two ends. The CDR3 covers 14 residues. Germline CDR1 is MGHDK and CDR2 is SYGVNS. The CDR3 coding sequence is TGTGCCAGCAGTACCCGGGTTTCCAACACTGAAGCTTTCTTT. Translated: CASSTRVSNTEAFF.

In this sample, this clonotype turned up a few times. The chain recombines TRBV20-1 with TRBJ2-7, with 8 bases identical to TRBD2. The CDR3 consists of 14 residues. The junction had 6 bases not matched to a gene; V was cut back by 3 bases and J by 2 bases. Germline V lookup: CDR1 DFQATT, CDR2 SNEGSKA (reference sequence). The CDR3 sequence is CSASGGGTTYEQYF. The CDR3 DNA follows: TGCAGTGCTAGTGGCGGGGGGACCACCTACGAGCAGTACTTC.

This clonotype was seen only a few times. The chain links TRBV5-1 to TRBJ2-3; 7 bases agree with TRBD2. The ends lost 7 bases at V and 0 bases at J; junction bases unmatched: 5. Germline CDR1 and CDR2: SGHRS and YFSETQ. This CDR3 region has 14 residues. CDR3 residues: CASGEAGSTDTQYF. CDR3 nucleotides: TGCGCCAGCGGTGAAGCGGGGAGCACAGATACGCAGTATTTT.

This clonotype was counted only a few times. This chain joins TRBV18 and TRBJ2-7; the match to TRBD2 covers 9 bases. Trimming took 4 bases from V and 5 from J; bases not matched to a gene: 9. CDR3 length: 15 amino acids. Germline lookup yields CDR1 KGHSH and CDR2 LQKENI. The CDR3 is CASSLAGTSRDEQYF. In nucleotides, the CDR3 is TGTGCCAGCTCACTTGCCGGGACTAGCAGGGACGAGCAGTACTTC.

This clonotype was counted only a few times. The rearrangement links TRBV5-1 to TRBJ2-5, with 14 positions matching TRBD2. This CDR3 is built from 16 residues. The germline V gene has CDR1 SGHRS and CDR2 YFSETQ. J gave up 5 bases and V 4 bases, and 7 bases lay outside the gene matches. The CDR3, as DNA: TGCGCCAGCAGCCAGGGACTAGCGGGAGCGCGGGAGACCCAGTACTTC. Encoded protein: CASSQGLAGARETQYF.

This clonotype has only a few counts. CDR3 nucleotides: TGTGCCAGCAGTTACAGGCGGTCGTCCGGGGAGCTGTTTTTT. It translates to CASSYRRSSGELFF. The V call is TRBV6-5, the J call TRBJ2-2; D is undetermined. The CDR3 runs 14 residues. Trimming took 2 bases from V and 6 from J, leaving 10 bases between them. From germline, CDR1 is MNHEY and CDR2 SVGAGI.

The gene calls are TRBV7-2 and TRBJ2-1; D may be TRBD1 or TRBD2 (5 bases each). Per germline, CDR1 SGHTA and CDR2 FQGNSA. CDR3 size: 15 residues. The V end was cut by 6 bases, the J end by 0 bases, with 12 bases between. CDR3 sequence reads: CASRGTGSSYNEQFF. The CDR3 DNA is TGTGCCAGCAGAGGGACGGGGAGCTCCTACAATGAGCAGTTCTTC.

This clonotype was seen a few times. V is TRBV5-1 and J is TRBJ2-3, with D possibly matching TRBD2 (6 bases). The CDR3 extends over 15 amino acids. The germline V gene encodes CDR1 SGHRS and CDR2 YFSETQ. Between the trimmed V and J ends, which lost 4 bases and 4 bases, there was a span of 16 bases. The CDR3 nucleotides are TGCGCCAGCAGCAGGAACCGGGAGATCGCAGATACGCAGTATTTT. Amino acid sequence: CASSRNREIADTQYF.

This chain joins TRBV5-1 and TRBJ1-2; 7 nucleotides agree with TRBD1. Germline assignment: CDR1 SGHRS and CDR2 YFSETQ. The CDR3 spans 13 residues. Trimming at V came to 2 bases and at J to 8 bases, leaving 6 bases not matched to a gene. The CDR3 DNA follows: TGCGCCAGCAGCTTTCGACAGGGAGAGGGCTACACCTTC. This codes for CASSFRQGEGYTF.

The chain employs TRBV9 and TRBJ2-7; TRBD2 agrees at 8 bases. The length of the CDR3 is 14 residues. In germline, CDR1 is SGDLS, CDR2 YYNGEE. J was trimmed by 6 bases and V by 4 bases; bases with no gene match: 9. Here the CDR3 DNA reads TGTGCCAGCAGCCCGGGACTAGAGGGTGGCGAGCAGTACTTC. It yields the protein CASSPGLEGGEQYF.

This chain links TRBV27 with TRBJ1-2, with D possibly matching TRBD1 (6 bases). The CDR3 is 12 residues long. The germline V gene has CDR1 MNHEY and CDR2 SMNVEV (reference sequence). V was trimmed by 11 bases and J by 5 bases, leaving 15 bases between them. The chain's CDR3 is CARAFTGYGYTF. CDR3 nucleotide sequence: TGTGCCCGGGCCTTCACAGGGTATGGCTACACCTTC.

The V call is TRBV20-1, the J call TRBJ2-7; 10 bases fit TRBD2. CDR1 and CDR2 from the germline V gene are DFQATT and SNEGSKA (reference sequence). The ends lost 3 bases at V and 3 bases at J; junction bases unmatched: 5. The CDR3 loop spans 14 amino acids. The CDR3 here is CSASVGTSDYEQYF. The CDR3 nucleotides are TGCAGTGCTAGCGTTGGGACTAGCGACTACGAGCAGTACTTC.

V gene TRBV5-1 combines with J gene TRBJ2-5, with a weak D call TRBD1 (5 bases). Germline CDR1 SGHRS, CDR2 YFSETQ. CDR3 length: 17 amino acids. V gave up 5 bases and J gave up 5 bases, with 25 bases separating them. The CDR3 spells CASRLILGDPAWETQYF. Written as DNA, the CDR3 is TGCGCCAGCAGACTCATCTTAGGGGATCCGGCCTGGGAGACCCAGTACTTC. The whole variable domain, remainder taken from reference TRBV5-1 and TRBJ2-5, is KAGVTQTPRYLIKTRGQQVTLSCSPISGHRSVSWYQQTPGQGLQFLFEYFSETQRNKGNFPGRFSGRQFSNSRSEMNVSTLELGDSALYLCASRLILGDPAWETQYFGPGTRLLVL.

This clonotype came up a few times. The chain uses TRBV7-2 and TRBJ2-5; perhaps D is TRBD1 or TRBD2 (6 bases each). Germline V CDR1 and CDR2: SGHTA, FQGNSA. The V and J ends lost 4 bases and 9 bases respectively, with 18 bases between them. The CDR3 spans 14 residues. CDR3 amino acids: CASSSSLAGGAQYF. The CDR3 DNA follows: TGTGCCAGCAGCTCCTCACTGGCCGGGGGCGCCCAGTACTTC.

This clonotype has more than one count but fewer than ten. V and J are TRBV7-2 and TRBJ2-7; 9 positions match TRBD2. The J segment lost 3 bases and the V segment lost 7 bases, leaving 7 bases of the junction unmatched. CDR1 is SGHTA and CDR2 is FQGNSA in the germline V gene. The CDR3 has 14 amino acids. The CDR3 is CASTTVAGDYEQYF. The CDR3 DNA is TGTGCCAGCACAACCGTAGCGGGAGACTACGAGCAGTACTTC.

This clonotype was seen many times. CDR3 coding DNA: TGTGCCAGCAGCCGACGAGCAGGGCACGACAATGAGCAGTTCTTC. Translated: CASSRRAGHDNEQFF. V gene TRBV11-2 combines with J gene TRBJ2-1; possibly TRBD1 for D (5 bases). The CDR3 totals 15 residues. The V gene's germline CDR1 is SGHAT and CDR2 FQNNGV. V was shortened by 5 bases and J by 5 bases, with 16 bases between the two germline ends.

This clonotype was detected a few times. The chain uses TRBV29-1 and TRBJ2-7, with TRBD2 matching 9 bases. CDR3 length: 13 residues. V shed 3 bases and J 3 bases; nucleotides not matched to a gene: 3. Looked up from germline, CDR1 is SQVTM and CDR2 is ANQGSEA. The CDR3, as DNA: TGCAGCGTTGAGTCTAGCGGGAACTACGAGCAGTACTTC. This translates into CSVESSGNYEQYF.

In this sample, this clonotype turned up a few times. The junction differs from germline at one of its ends, possibly a read error. The rearrangement uses TRBV12-3 or TRBV12-4 and TRBJ2-3; 7 bases are a match to TRBD2. There are 14 residues in the CDR3. CDR3 amino acids: CASSLAGWADTQYF. DNA of the CDR3: TGTGCCAGCAGCTTAGCGGGTTGGGCAGATACGCAGTATTTT.

This clonotype was observed a few times. The chain combines TRBV5-5 with TRBJ2-1; unclear D gene. The germline V and J ends were trimmed by 2 bases and 7 bases, with 7 bases remaining between them. This CDR3 has 12 residues. Per the germline V gene, CDR1 is SGHKS and CDR2 is YYEKEE (reference sequence). The CDR3 coding sequence is TGTGCCAGCAGCTTTTGGGCTAATGAGCAGTTCTTC. Its protein is CASSFWANEQFF.

This clonotype was detected ten times or more. J is TRBJ1-2 and V is TRBV7-2, with D uncertain. Germline CDR1 and CDR2: SGHTA and FQGNSA. The CDR3 has 12 amino acids. Trimming cost V 1 base and J 8 bases, with 8 bases left between them. The CDR3: CASSLEVGGYTF. In nucleotides, the CDR3 is TGTGCCAGCAGCTTAGAGGTCGGGGGCTACACCTTC.

V and J are TRBV7-3 and TRBJ2-4; D is tentatively TRBD1 or TRBD2 (5 bases each). This CDR3 contains 16 residues. V was trimmed by 3 bases and J by 3 bases, leaving 15 bases between them. Germline lookup yields CDR1 SGHTA and CDR2 FQGTGA. The CDR3 DNA reads TGTGCCAGCAGCTTCTCGGGGCCGCGTGGCAAAAACATTCAGTACTTC. Amino acids: CASSFSGPRGKNIQYF.

The chain recombines TRBV4-3 with TRBJ1-1, with 7 positions matching TRBD1. Looked up from germline, CDR1 is LGHNA and CDR2 is YSLEER. Trimming took 4 bases from V and 0 from J; bases not matched to a gene: 14. The CDR3 covers 18 residues. The CDR3 DNA sequence: TGCGCCAGCAGCCGCAACAGGGGTTCCGGAGGACTGAACACTGAAGCTTTCTTT. It encodes CASSRNRGSGGLNTEAFF.

This clonotype was seen more than once but under ten times. The CDR3 DNA follows: TGTGCCAGCAGCTGGTCTAGCGGGGACGCCTACGAGCAGTACTTC. As protein: CASSWSSGDAYEQYF. The chain has TRBV5-4 and TRBJ2-7; 9 bases line up with TRBD2. The length of the CDR3 is 15 residues. The V gene's germline CDR1 is SGHNT and CDR2 YYREEE (reference sequence). V was pared by 3 bases and J by 2 bases, with 6 bases of the junction left unmatched.